This paragraph reports one T cell receptor (beta chain). Per the original methods: Reference gene primer amplification gave estimated nucleated cell counts. The data were produced by immunoSEQ multiplex PCR, yet TCRdb's version contains in-frame clones alone and is incomplete. That table is the source of V, J and clone size, and D and trimming were worked out from the DNA. The profile shows tens of thousands of clones, 65% to 85% of them singletons. The data were obtained in a study of blood T cell repertoires in COVID-19. The wider study: Samples representing acute and convalescent COVID-19 were sourced from the United States, Italy and Spain. PBMCs, B-cell-depleted T cells, or T cells provided the cDNA or gDNA that made up the material.

Germline CDR1 and CDR2: LNHDA and SQIVND (reference sequence). Trimming left V 8 bases short and J 0 bases short, with 23 bases between. This CDR3 spans 18 amino acids. Sample: peripheral blood. This sequence was found in a human donor in a cohort sampled during active COVID-19. The chain is built from TRBV19 and TRBJ1-3, with TRBD1 as a possible D gene (6 bases). The CDR3 region is CASRRDTRYPSSGNTIYF. The DNA for the CDR3 is TGTGCCAGTCGCCGGGACACACGGTATCCAAGCTCTGGAAACACCATATATTTT.